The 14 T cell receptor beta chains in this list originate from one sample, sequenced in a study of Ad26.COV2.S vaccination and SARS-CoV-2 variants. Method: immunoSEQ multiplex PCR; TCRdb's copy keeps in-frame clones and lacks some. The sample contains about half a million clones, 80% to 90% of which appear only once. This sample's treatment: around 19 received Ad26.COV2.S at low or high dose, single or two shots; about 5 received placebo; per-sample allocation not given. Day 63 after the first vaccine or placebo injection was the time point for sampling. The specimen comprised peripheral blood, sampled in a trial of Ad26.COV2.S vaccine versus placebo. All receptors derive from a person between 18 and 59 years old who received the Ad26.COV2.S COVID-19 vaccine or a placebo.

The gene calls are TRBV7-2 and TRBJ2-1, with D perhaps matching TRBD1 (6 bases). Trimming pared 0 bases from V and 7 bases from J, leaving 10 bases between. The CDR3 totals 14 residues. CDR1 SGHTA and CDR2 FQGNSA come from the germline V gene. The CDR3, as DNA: TGTGCCAGCAGCTTAGCGTACAGGGCGAATGAGCAGTTCTTC. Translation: CASSLAYRANEQFF.

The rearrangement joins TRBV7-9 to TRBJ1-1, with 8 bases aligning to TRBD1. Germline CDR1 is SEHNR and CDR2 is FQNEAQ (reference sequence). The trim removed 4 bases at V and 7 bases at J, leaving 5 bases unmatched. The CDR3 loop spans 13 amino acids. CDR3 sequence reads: CASSSTGVGEAFF. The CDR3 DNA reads TGTGCCAGCAGCTCGACAGGGGTGGGTGAAGCTTTCTTT.

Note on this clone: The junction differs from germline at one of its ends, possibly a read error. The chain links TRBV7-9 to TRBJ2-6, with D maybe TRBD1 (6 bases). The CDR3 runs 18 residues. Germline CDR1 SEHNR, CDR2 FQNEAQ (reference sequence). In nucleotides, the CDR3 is TGTGCCAGCAGTTTAGGGGACACCCTAAGCTCTGGGGCCAACGTCCTGACTTTC. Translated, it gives CASSLGDTLSSGANVLTF.

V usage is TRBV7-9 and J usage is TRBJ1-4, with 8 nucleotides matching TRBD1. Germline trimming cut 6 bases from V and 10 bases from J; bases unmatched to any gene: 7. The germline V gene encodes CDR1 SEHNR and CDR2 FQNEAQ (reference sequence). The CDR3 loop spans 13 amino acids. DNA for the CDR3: TGTGCCAGCAGGGACAGGGTCGAGGGAAAACTGTTTTTT. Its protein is CASRDRVEGKLFF.

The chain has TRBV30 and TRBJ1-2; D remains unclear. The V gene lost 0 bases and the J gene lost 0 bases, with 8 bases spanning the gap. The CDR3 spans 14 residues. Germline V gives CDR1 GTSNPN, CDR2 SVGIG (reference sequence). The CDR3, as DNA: TGTGCCTGGAGTGTAGGTGGGGCTAACTATGGCTACACCTTC. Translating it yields CAWSVGGANYGYTF.

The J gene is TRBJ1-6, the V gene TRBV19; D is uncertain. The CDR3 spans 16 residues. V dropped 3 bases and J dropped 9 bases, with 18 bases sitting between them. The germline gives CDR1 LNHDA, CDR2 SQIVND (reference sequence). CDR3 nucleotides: TGTGCCAGTAGTATGTTGTCAGACCTGACGGGTTCACCCCTCCACTTT. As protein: CASSMLSDLTGSPLHF.

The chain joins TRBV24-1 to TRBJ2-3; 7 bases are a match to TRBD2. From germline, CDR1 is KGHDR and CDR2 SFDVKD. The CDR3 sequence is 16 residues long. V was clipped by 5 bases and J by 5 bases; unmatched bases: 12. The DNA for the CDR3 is TGTGCCACCAGTGGAGCGTCCGGGACTACCATAGATACGCAGTATTTT. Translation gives CATSGASGTTIDTQYF.

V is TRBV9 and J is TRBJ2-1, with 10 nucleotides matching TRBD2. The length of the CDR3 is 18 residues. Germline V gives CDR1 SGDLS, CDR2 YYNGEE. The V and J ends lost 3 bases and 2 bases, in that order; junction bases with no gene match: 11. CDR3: CASSGGLSGRAPYNEQFF. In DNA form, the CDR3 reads TGTGCCAGCAGCGGGGGATTAAGCGGGAGGGCACCCTACAATGAGCAGTTCTTC.

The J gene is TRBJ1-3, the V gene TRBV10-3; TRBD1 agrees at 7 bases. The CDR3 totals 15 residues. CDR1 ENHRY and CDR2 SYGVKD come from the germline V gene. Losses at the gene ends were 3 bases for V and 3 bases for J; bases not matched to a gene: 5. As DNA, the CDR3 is TGTGCCATCAGTGACCTGACAGGGAGTGGAAACACCATATATTTT. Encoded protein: CAISDLTGSGNTIYF.

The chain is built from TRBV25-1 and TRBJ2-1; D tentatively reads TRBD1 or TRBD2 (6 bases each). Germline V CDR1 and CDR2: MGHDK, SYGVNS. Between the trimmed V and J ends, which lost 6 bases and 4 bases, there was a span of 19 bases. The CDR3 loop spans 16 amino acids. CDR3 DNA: TGTGCCAGCAGCGGGGGACAAACGATCCTTTACAATGAGCAGTTCTTC. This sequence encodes CASSGGQTILYNEQFF.

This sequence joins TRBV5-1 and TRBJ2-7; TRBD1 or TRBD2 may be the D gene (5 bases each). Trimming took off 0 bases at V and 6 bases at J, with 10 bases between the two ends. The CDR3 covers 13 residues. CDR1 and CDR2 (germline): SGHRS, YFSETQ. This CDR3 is CASSLELGREQYF. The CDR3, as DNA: TGCGCCAGCAGCTTGGAGCTGGGACGCGAGCAGTACTTC.

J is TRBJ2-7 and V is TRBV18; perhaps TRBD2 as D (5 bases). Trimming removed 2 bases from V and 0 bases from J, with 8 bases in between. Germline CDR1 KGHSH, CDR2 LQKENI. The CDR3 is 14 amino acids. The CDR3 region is CASSPSRGSYEQYF. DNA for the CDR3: TGTGCCAGCTCACCATCACGGGGCTCCTACGAGCAGTACTTC.

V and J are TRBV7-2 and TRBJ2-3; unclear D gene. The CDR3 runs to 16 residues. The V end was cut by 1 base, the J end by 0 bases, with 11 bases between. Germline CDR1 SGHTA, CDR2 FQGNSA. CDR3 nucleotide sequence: TGTGCCAGCAGCTTAGACAGACCCTCTAGCACAGATACGCAGTATTTT. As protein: CASSLDRPSSTDTQYF.

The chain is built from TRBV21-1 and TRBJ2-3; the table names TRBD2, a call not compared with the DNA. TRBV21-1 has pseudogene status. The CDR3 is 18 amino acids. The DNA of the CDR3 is TGTGCCAGCAGCAAGGGGAGACGGCCTCCCAAGGGCACAGATACGCAGTATTTT. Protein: CASSKGRRPPKGTDTQYF.